This T cell receptor beta chain stems from a study of T cell responses to AZD1222 COVID-19 vaccine. The germline CDR1 and CDR2 sequences are SGDLS and YYNGEE. V was pared by 0 bases and J by 4 bases, with 17 bases between. The CDR3 runs 17 residues. The assay was immunoSEQ multiplex PCR, and TCRdb's table has in-frame clones only and misses some. The sample consists of 90,000 to 130,000 clones, about 87% of them appearing once. Both about-4-week and about-12-week second-dose recipients were combined. Details on this clone: Its antigen is currently unknown.

Study results and limitations: Of the AZD1222 recipients, only 5 to 7 were seropositive at baseline.

The chain carries TRBV9 and TRBJ1-3; D gene uncertain. This receptor was identified in an adult who received the AZD1222 COVID-19 vaccine. Source: peripheral blood, taken 28 days after the second AZD1222 dose. CDR3 amino acids: CASSVAILPSIGNTIYF. For the CDR3, the DNA is TGTGCCAGCAGCGTAGCTATTCTTCCATCGATCGGAAACACCATATATTTT.